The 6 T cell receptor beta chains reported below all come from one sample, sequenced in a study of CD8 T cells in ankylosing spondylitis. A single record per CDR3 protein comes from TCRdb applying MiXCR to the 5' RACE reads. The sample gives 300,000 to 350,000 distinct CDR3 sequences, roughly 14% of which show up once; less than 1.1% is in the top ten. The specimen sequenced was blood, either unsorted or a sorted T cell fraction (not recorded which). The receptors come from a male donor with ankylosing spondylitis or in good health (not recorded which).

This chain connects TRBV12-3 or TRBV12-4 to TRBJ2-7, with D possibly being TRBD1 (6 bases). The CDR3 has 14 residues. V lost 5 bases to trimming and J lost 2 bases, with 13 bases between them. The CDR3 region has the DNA TGTGCCAGCAGTCAGTTGGACAGTCCCTACGAGCAGTACTTC. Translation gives CASSQLDSPYEQYF.

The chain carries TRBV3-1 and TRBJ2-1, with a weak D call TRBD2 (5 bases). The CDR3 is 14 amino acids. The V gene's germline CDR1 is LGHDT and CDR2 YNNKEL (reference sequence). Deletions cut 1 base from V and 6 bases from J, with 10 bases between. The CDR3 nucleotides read TGTGCCAGCAGCCAAGTGCCTAGCCGCAATGAGCAGTTCTTC. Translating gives CASSQVPSRNEQFF.

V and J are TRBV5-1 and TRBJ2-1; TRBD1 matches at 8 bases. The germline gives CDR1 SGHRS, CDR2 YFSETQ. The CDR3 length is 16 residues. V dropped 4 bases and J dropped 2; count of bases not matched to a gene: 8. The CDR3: CASSPRQGTTYNEQFF. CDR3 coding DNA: TGCGCCAGCAGCCCTCGACAGGGGACGACCTACAATGAGCAGTTCTTC.

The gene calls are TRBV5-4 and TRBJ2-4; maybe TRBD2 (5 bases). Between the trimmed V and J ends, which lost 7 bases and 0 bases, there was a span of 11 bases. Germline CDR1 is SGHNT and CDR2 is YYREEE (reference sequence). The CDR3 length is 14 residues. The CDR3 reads CASSKEVAKNIQYF. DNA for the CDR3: TGTGCCAGCTCTAAGGAGGTAGCCAAAAACATTCAGTACTTC.

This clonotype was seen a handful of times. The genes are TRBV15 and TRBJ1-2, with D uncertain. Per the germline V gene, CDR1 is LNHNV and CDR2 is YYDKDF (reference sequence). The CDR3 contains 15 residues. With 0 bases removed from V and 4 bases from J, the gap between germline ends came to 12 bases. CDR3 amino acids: CATSREQTRVYGYTF. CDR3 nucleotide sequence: TGTGCCACCAGCAGAGAACAGACGAGGGTCTATGGCTACACCTTC.

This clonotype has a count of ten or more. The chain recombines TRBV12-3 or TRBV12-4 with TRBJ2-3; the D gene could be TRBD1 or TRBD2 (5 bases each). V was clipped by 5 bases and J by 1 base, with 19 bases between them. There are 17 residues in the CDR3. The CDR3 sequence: CASSRDRTRPRTDTQYF. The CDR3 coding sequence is TGTGCCAGCAGTCGGGACCGGACACGTCCGCGCACAGATACGCAGTATTTT.